Listed here are 18 T cell receptor beta chains from one sample, sequenced in a study of technical replicates of blood from a handful of donors. Profiled with immunoSEQ multiplex PCR; TCRdb holds only in-frame clones, not every one. The sample holds more than 65,000 clones, approximately 97% seen once. Sequencing used T cells isolated from PBMCs. All receptors come from a human donor in good health.

The V and J genes are TRBV5-6 and TRBJ1-5; TRBD1 matches 9 bases. Unmatched junction bases numbered 3, after V lost 3 bases and J lost 5 bases. The germline gives CDR1 SGHDT, CDR2 YYEEEE. This CDR3 has 14 amino acids. The CDR3 region is CASSYRTGDQPQHF. CDR3 nucleotides: TGTGCCAGCAGCTACCGGACAGGGGATCAGCCCCAGCATTTT. Based on the CDR3 plus reference TRBV5-6 and TRBJ1-5, the full variable domain is DAGVTQSPTHLIKTRGQQVTLRCSPKSGHDTVSWYQQALGQGPQFIFQYYEEEERQRGNFPDRFSGHQFPNYSSELNVNALLLGDSALYLCASSYRTGDQPQHFGDGTRLSIL.

CDR3 coding DNA: TGTGCCACCAGCCGTCCCGACAGTGGGCCCTCTCATTGGCCTAATGAGCAGTTCTTC. Its protein product is CATSRPDSGPSHWPNEQFF. This chain connects TRBV15 to TRBJ2-1; tentatively, D is TRBD1 (5 bases). CDR1 and CDR2 (germline): LNHNV, YYDKDF (reference sequence). The CDR3 consists of 19 residues. V dropped 5 bases and J dropped 7 bases, with 30 bases sitting between them.

The chain employs TRBV9 and TRBJ2-1; 11 bases are a match to TRBD1. CDR1 is SGDLS, CDR2 YYNGEE, per germline. With 3 bases clipped from V and 8 bases from J, the junction kept 7 bases outside the gene matches. The CDR3 totals 15 residues. The chain's CDR3 is CASSARDRGWHEQFF. The DNA for the CDR3 is TGTGCCAGCAGCGCCCGGGACAGGGGGTGGCATGAGCAGTTCTTC.

This rearrangement joins TRBV21-1 to TRBJ2-7; the table's D call of TRBD2 was not tested on the DNA. TRBV21-1 is recorded as a pseudogene. This CDR3 contains 14 residues. CDR3 loop: CASIPGLAGYEQYF. CDR3 in DNA: TGTGCCAGCATCCCCGGACTAGCGGGCTACGAGCAGTACTTC.

The chain employs TRBV30 and TRBJ1-1, with 10 bases lining up with TRBD1. CDR3 size: 14 residues. Trimming at V came to 2 bases and at J to 2 bases, leaving 2 bases not matched to a gene. CDR1 GTSNPN and CDR2 SVGIG come from the germline V gene (reference sequence). CDR3 protein: CAWSRDRGNTEAFF. The CDR3 DNA is TGTGCCTGGAGTCGGGACAGGGGAAACACTGAAGCTTTCTTT. Combining the CDR3 with reference TRBV30 and TRBJ1-1 gives the whole variable domain SQTIHQWPATLVQPVGSPLSLECTVEGTSNPNLYWYRQAAGRGLQLLFYSVGIGQISSEVPQNLSASRPQDRQFILSSKKLLLSDSGFYLCAWSRDRGNTEAFFGQGTRLTVV.

The rearrangement links TRBV28 to TRBJ2-5; D is undetermined. Germline-derived CDR1 and CDR2 are MDHEN and SYDVKM. V was pared by 2 bases and J by 2 bases, with 9 bases between. This CDR3 comprises 14 residues. The CDR3 DNA is TGTGCCAGCAGTTTACCGATTCAGCAAGAGACCCAGTACTTC. Protein product: CASSLPIQQETQYF.

The chain couples TRBV7-2 to TRBJ2-3; no definite D call. V lost 0 bases to trimming and J lost 4 bases, with 5 bases between them. The CDR3 consists of 13 residues. Looked up from germline, CDR1 is SGHTA and CDR2 is FQGNSA. Here the CDR3 DNA reads TGTGCCAGCAGCTTAGCGGCCCCAGATACGCAGTATTTT. Amino acids: CASSLAAPDTQYF.

The chain has TRBV28 and TRBJ2-7; 8 nucleotides agree with TRBD2. In germline, CDR1 is MDHEN, CDR2 SYDVKM. The CDR3 is made up of 16 amino acids. The V gene end was trimmed by 9 bases and the J gene end by 3 bases; junction bases not matched to a gene: 16. This CDR3 reads CASPPMSGGRDYEQYF. DNA for the CDR3: TGTGCCAGTCCACCTATGAGCGGGGGCAGGGACTACGAGCAGTACTTC.

The CDR3 coding sequence is TGTGCCAGCAGCCAAGATACAGGGAATCGTGTAGAGACCCAGTACTTC. Translation: CASSQDTGNRVETQYF. The chain links TRBV14 to TRBJ2-5; tentatively, D is TRBD1 (6 bases). V was clipped by 0 bases and J by 4 bases, with 15 bases between them. This CDR3 is built from 16 residues. Germline lookup yields CDR1 SGHDN and CDR2 FVKESK.

The genes are TRBV19 and TRBJ2-7; TRBD1 aligns across 7 bases. V was clipped by 6 bases and J by 0 bases; unmatched bases: 8. CDR3 length: 15 residues. Germline lookup yields CDR1 LNHDA and CDR2 SQIVND (reference sequence). Here the CDR3 DNA reads TGTGCCAGTAGCCCGAAGGGGGCGATCTCCTACGAGCAGTACTTC. It yields the protein CASSPKGAISYEQYF.

The genes are TRBV5-1 and TRBJ1-5; D possibly corresponds to TRBD1 (6 bases). In germline, CDR1 is SGHRS, CDR2 YFSETQ. The CDR3 is 17 residues long. V dropped 0 bases and J dropped 4 bases, with 17 bases sitting between them. CDR3 DNA sequence: TGCGCCAGCAGCTTGGAGCCAGGTGAGGGGGGGAATCAGCCCCAGCATTTT. Protein product: CASSLEPGEGGNQPQHF.

The J gene is TRBJ2-7, the V gene TRBV5-4; 8 bases align to TRBD2. The V and J ends lost 4 bases and 3 bases, in that order; junction bases with no gene match: 3. Germline V gene data show CDR1 as SGHNT and CDR2 as YYREEE (reference sequence). The CDR3 extends over 13 amino acids. The DNA of the CDR3 is TGTGCCAGCAGCACAAGCGGGAGCTACGAGCAGTACTTC. Amino acids: CASSTSGSYEQYF.

This clone was seen just once. The rearrangement links TRBV10-3 to TRBJ2-6, with a possible D match to TRBD1 (6 bases). Germline V gene sequence: CDR1 ENHRY, CDR2 SYGVKD. CDR3 length: 16 residues. V dropped 0 bases and J dropped 0 bases, with 6 bases sitting between them. Here the CDR3 reads CAISESGGSGANVLTF. The DNA of the CDR3 is TGTGCCATCAGTGAGTCAGGGGGCTCTGGGGCCAACGTCCTGACTTTC.

This clone was seen only once. This chain links TRBV9 with TRBJ2-1; 10 bases align to TRBD2. Germline V gene data show CDR1 as SGDLS and CDR2 as YYNGEE. With 1 base clipped from V and 4 bases from J, the junction kept 17 bases outside the gene matches. This CDR3 comprises 20 residues. DNA of the CDR3: TGTGCCAGCAGCGTAACCACCCCTGGGGCTAGCGGGAGAGAGTACAATGAGCAGTTCTTC. Its protein product is CASSVTTPGASGREYNEQFF. Together with reference TRBV9 and TRBJ2-1, the CDR3 gives the full variable domain: DSGVTQTPKHLITATGQRVTLRCSPRSGDLSVYWYQQSLDQGLQFLIQYYNGEERAKGNILERFSAQQFPDLHSELNLSSLELGDSALYFCASSVTTPGASGREYNEQFFGPGTRLTVL.

The rearrangement links TRBV4-3 to TRBJ2-1, with a weak D call TRBD1 (6 bases). The CDR3 is 17 amino acids. Looked up from germline, CDR1 is LGHNA and CDR2 is YSLEER. V lost 0 bases, J lost 2 bases, and 14 bases lay in between. CDR3 region: CASSQDDVQGPYNEQFF. DNA for the CDR3: TGCGCCAGCAGCCAAGATGACGTACAGGGCCCCTACAATGAGCAGTTCTTC.

The J gene is TRBJ2-7, the V gene TRBV2; D remains ambiguous. The germline V gene has CDR1 SNHLY and CDR2 FYNNEI. The length of the CDR3 is 11 residues. With 8 bases removed from V and 2 bases from J, the gap between germline ends came to 7 bases. The CDR3 DNA sequence: TGTGCCAGCGGAGAGACCTACGAGCAGTACTTC. Translated: CASGETYEQYF.

The rearrangement links TRBV4-3 to TRBJ2-3; 8 positions agree with TRBD2. The ends lost 9 bases at V and 5 bases at J; junction bases unmatched: 13. The CDR3 has 15 amino acids. The germline V gene encodes CDR1 LGHNA and CDR2 YSLEER. CDR3 region: CASTTGTSMLDTQYF. The CDR3 DNA reads TGCGCCAGTACTACCGGGACTAGTATGCTAGATACGCAGTATTTT.

The gene calls are TRBV11-1 and TRBJ1-1; D gene ambiguous. V lost 2 bases, J lost 3 bases, and 10 bases lay in between. CDR1 is SGHAT, CDR2 FQDESV, per germline (reference sequence). The CDR3 totals 14 residues. DNA for the CDR3: TGTGCCAGCAGCTTATCGGAGGGAGACACTGAAGCTTTCTTT. Translating it yields CASSLSEGDTEAFF.